These 12 T cell receptor beta chains were all obtained from the same sample, sequenced in a study of OX40 agonist ivuxolimab in advanced cancers. Clones were read by immunoSEQ multiplex PCR, and TCRdb kept only the in-frame ones, dropping some. The sample holds roughly 66,000 clones, roughly four fifths seen once. The sequences come from CD4+ or CD8+ T cells sorted from blood, collected in a trial of the OX40 agonist ivuxolimab. Receptors originate from an adult with an advanced solid tumor such as melanoma, head and neck, liver or kidney cancer.

By share, this clone ranks as medium-sized. The chain is built from TRBV28 and TRBJ2-2; D gene ambiguous. V lost 5 bases, J lost 5 bases, and 12 bases lay in between. The CDR3 is 14 amino acids. Looked up from germline, CDR1 is MDHEN and CDR2 is SYDVKM. The CDR3 DNA is TGTGCCAGCAGTCCGCCGGGTGGGACCGGGGAGCTGTTTTTT. Amino acids: CASSPPGGTGELFF. The complete variable domain, with remaining parts taken from reference TRBV28 and TRBJ2-2, reads DVKVTQSSRYLVKRTGEKVFLECVQDMDHENMFWYRQDPGLGLRLIYFSYDVKMKEKGDIPEGYSVSREKKERFSLILESASTNQTSMYLCASSPPGGTGELFFGEGSRLTVL.

The rearrangement joins TRBV19 to TRBJ2-3; TRBD2 agrees at 16 bases. Germline V gives CDR1 LNHDA, CDR2 SQIVND (reference sequence). The CDR3 is 18 amino acids. V was clipped by 3 bases and J by 5 bases; unmatched bases: 8. For the CDR3, the DNA is TGTGCCAGTAGTATGGGACTAGCGGGAGGGGTAGTTCGAGATACGCAGTATTTT. This codes for CASSMGLAGGVVRDTQYF.

This CDR3 reads CASSLVASDTDTQYF. The CDR3 DNA reads TGCGCCAGCAGCTTGGTGGCTAGCGACACAGATACGCAGTATTTT. V is TRBV5-1 and J is TRBJ2-3; possibly TRBD2 for D (6 bases). Germline V lookup: CDR1 SGHRS, CDR2 YFSETQ. Deletions cut 0 bases from V and 2 bases from J, with 10 bases between. The CDR3 consists of 15 residues.

This clone was counted a single time. The DNA of the CDR3 is TGCGCCAGCAGCTATTCTAGGACAGGCCAAGAGACCCAGTACTTC. Protein: CASSYSRTGQETQYF. V is TRBV5-1 and J is TRBJ2-5; 7 nucleotides agree with TRBD1. The CDR3 spans 15 residues. V lost 3 bases to trimming and J lost 1 base; unmatched junction nucleotides: 6. Germline V CDR1 and CDR2: SGHRS, YFSETQ.

The chain carries TRBV7-2 and TRBJ2-2; D uncertain. Germline V gene lookup returns CDR1 SGHTA and CDR2 FQGNSA. The CDR3 runs to 15 residues. V lost 4 bases to trimming and J lost 7 bases, with 16 bases between them. The CDR3 sequence: CASSSSSITGGELFF. The CDR3 DNA reads as TGTGCCAGCAGCTCCTCTTCGATCACCGGCGGGGAGCTGTTTTTT.

The V gene is TRBV4-1, the J gene TRBJ2-3, with a possible D match to TRBD2 (5 bases). This CDR3 has 14 amino acids. Germline-derived CDR1 and CDR2 are MGHRA and YSYEKL. V was pared by 4 bases and J by 1 base, with 9 bases between. The CDR3 region has the DNA TGCGCCAGCAGCCGGGGAGAGGGCACAGATACGCAGTATTTT. This codes for CASSRGEGTDTQYF.

J is TRBJ2-5 and V is TRBV4-3, with 9 bases aligning to TRBD1. V dropped 3 bases and J dropped 2; count of bases not matched to a gene: 1. The CDR3 extends over 14 amino acids. Germline CDR1 reads LGHNA; CDR2 reads YSLEER. The CDR3 loop is CASSQDRGQETQYF. The CDR3 DNA is TGCGCCAGCAGCCAGGACAGGGGACAAGAGACCCAGTACTTC.

As DNA, the CDR3 is TGTGCCAGCAGTGCCAAACAGGGGCTCTCCTACGAGCAGTACTTC. This codes for CASSAKQGLSYEQYF. The rearrangement uses TRBV25-1 and TRBJ2-7; 7 positions agree with TRBD1. Germline V lookup: CDR1 MGHDK, CDR2 SYGVNS. V trimming: 4 bases; J trimming: 0 bases; junction bases outside the gene matches: 6. The CDR3 spans 15 residues.

V gene TRBV6-5 combines with J gene TRBJ1-2; 10 nucleotides align to TRBD1. There are 14 residues in the CDR3. The ends lost 2 bases at V and 8 bases at J; junction bases unmatched: 5. The V gene's germline CDR1 is MNHEY and CDR2 SVGAGI. CDR3 nucleotide sequence: TGTGCCAGCAGTTACGGACAGGGGGTCGGGGGCTACACCTTC. Amino acids: CASSYGQGVGGYTF.

This sequence joins TRBV19 and TRBJ1-4; 9 bases line up with TRBD1. CDR3 length: 14 amino acids. V dropped 5 bases and J dropped 13; count of bases not matched to a gene: 11. Germline V gene sequence: CDR1 LNHDA, CDR2 SQIVND (reference sequence). In DNA, the CDR3 is TGTGCCAGTAGTCCTCGCCCGGGACAGGGTTTACTGTTTTTT. It codes for CASSPRPGQGLLFF.

The chain uses TRBV20-1 and TRBJ2-1; no clear D gene. Germline V gene data show CDR1 as DFQATT and CDR2 as SNEGSKA (reference sequence). V dropped 1 base and J dropped 9 bases, with 4 bases sitting between them. The CDR3 runs to 10 residues. Here the CDR3 DNA reads TGCAGTGCTAGAGTACGTGAGCAGTTCTTC. Its translation: CSARVREQFF.

The rearrangement links TRBV9 to TRBJ2-7; 11 nucleotides align to TRBD2. Germline CDR1 and CDR2: SGDLS and YYNGEE. J lost 7 bases, V lost 2 bases, and 14 bases had no gene match. There are 17 residues in the CDR3. The DNA for the CDR3 is TGTGCCAGCAGCGTGGGGGACGTAGCGGGAGGGCCACGGGAGCAGTACTTC. The encoded protein is CASSVGDVAGGPREQYF.